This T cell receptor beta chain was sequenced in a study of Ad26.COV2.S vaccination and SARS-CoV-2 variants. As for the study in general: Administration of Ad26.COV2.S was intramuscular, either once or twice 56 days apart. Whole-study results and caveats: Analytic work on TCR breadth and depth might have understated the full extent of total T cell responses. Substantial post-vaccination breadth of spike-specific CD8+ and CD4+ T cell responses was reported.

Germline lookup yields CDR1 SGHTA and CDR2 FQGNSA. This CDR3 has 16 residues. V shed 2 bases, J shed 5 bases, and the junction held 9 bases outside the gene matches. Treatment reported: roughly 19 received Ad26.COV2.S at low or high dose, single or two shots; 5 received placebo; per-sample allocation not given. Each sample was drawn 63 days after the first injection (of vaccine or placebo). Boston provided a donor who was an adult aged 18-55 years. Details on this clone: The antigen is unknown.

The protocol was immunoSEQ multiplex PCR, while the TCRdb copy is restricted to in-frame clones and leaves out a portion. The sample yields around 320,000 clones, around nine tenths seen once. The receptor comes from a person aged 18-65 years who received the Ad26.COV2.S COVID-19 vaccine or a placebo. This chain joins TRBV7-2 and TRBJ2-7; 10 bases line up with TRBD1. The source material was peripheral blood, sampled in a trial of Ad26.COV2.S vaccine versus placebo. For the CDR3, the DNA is TGTGCCAGCAGCTTATATGGGGGACAGGGGCGAAACGAGCAGTACTTC. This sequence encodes CASSLYGGQGRNEQYF.